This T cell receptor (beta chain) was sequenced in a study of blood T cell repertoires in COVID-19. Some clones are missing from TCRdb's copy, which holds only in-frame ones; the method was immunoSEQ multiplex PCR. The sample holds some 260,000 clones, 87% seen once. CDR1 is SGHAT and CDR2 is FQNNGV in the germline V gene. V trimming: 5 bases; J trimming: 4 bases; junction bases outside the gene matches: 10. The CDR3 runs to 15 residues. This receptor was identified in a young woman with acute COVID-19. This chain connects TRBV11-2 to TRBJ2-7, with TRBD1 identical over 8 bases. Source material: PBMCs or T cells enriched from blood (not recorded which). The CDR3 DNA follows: TGTGCCAGCAGCCCCCGACAGGGGTCCCCGTACGAGCAGTACTTC. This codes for CASSPRQGSPYEQYF.